This is a list of T cell receptor beta chains from one sample in a study of OX40 agonist ivuxolimab in advanced cancers. The data were produced by immunoSEQ multiplex PCR, yet TCRdb's version contains in-frame clones alone and is incomplete. Of roughly 25,000 clones listed, 88% were seen once; the top ten hold roughly 23%. Sequencing used CD4+ or CD8+ T cells sorted from blood, obtained in a trial of the OX40 agonist ivuxolimab. The receptors were gathered from an adult with an advanced solid tumor such as melanoma, head and neck, liver or kidney cancer. The CDR3 runs from the conserved cysteine through the conserved F or W. D genes are given only for firm matches. The size of a clone is reported for some rows only, either as once, few or many, or as a class for expanded clones.

TRBV11-2	once	TRBD2	TRBJ2-7	CASSSPQRGGVYEQYF	TGTGCCAGCAGCTCCCCCCAGCGGGGGGGGGTTTACGAGCAGTACTTC
TRBV19	.	TRBD1	TRBJ2-4	CASSDRGGDIQYF	TGTGCCAGTAGTGACAGGGGGGGTGACATTCAGTACTTC
TRBV27	.	.	TRBJ2-7	CASSLLRSPSYEQYF	TGTGCCAGCAGTTTGTTGCGCTCCCCTTCCTACGAGCAGTACTTC
TRBV25-1	large	TRBD1	TRBJ1-4	CASSDGTGGLGLFF	TGTGCCAGCAGTGACGGGACAGGGGGTCTTGGACTGTTTTTT
TRBV4-3	.	TRBD1	TRBJ1-4	CASSQQGQGKLFF	TGCGCCAGCAGCCAGCAGGGACAGGGAAAACTGTTTTTT
TRBV10-1	.	TRBD2	TRBJ2-7	CASSELAGPSYEQYF	TGCGCCAGCAGTGAGCTAGCGGGACCCTCCTACGAGCAGTACTTC
TRBV7-9	few	.	TRBJ1-5	CASSPEGIYQPQHF	TGTGCCAGCAGCCCCGAGGGAATATATCAGCCCCAGCATTTT
TRBV11-1	.	.	TRBJ1-4	CASRSGTEGTNEKLFF	TGTGCCAGCAGATCGGGAACCGAAGGGACTAATGAAAAACTGTTTTTT
TRBV5-1	.	.	TRBJ1-1	CASSPGRLNTEAFF	TGCGCCAGCAGCCCTGGGCGGCTTAACACTGAAGCTTTCTTT
TRBV19	.	.	TRBJ1-5	CASSDSLFNQPQHF	TGTGCCAGTAGTGACAGCCTCTTCAATCAGCCCCAGCATTTT
TRBV27	.	.	TRBJ2-5	CASSPLLRGETQYF	TGTGCCAGCAGCCCACTCTTAAGGGGGGAGACCCAGTACTTC
TRBV5-1	.	TRBD1	TRBJ1-1	CASVAPGTANTEAFF	TGCGCCAGCGTTGCCCCCGGGACAGCCAACACTGAAGCTTTCTTT
TRBV27	.	.	TRBJ1-5	CASSLGPNQPQHF	TGTGCCAGCAGCTTGGGTCCCAATCAGCCCCAGCATTTT
TRBV7-9	.	.	TRBJ2-3	CASSLTGASTDTQYF	TGTGCCAGCAGCTTAACCGGAGCCAGCACAGATACGCAGTATTTT
TRBV28	.	TRBD1	TRBJ2-4	CASSSYRDRETYIQYF	TGTGCCAGCAGTTCGTACCGGGACAGGGAAACGTACATTCAGTACTTC
TRBV2	.	.	TRBJ2-7	CASSEAGPISFLVF	TGTGCCAGCAGTGAGGCGGGACCCATCTCTTTCCTTGTCTTC
TRBV7-6	once	TRBD2	TRBJ2-1	CASSLVAGSYNEQFF	TGTGCCAGCAGCTTAGTAGCGGGGTCCTACAATGAGCAGTTCTTC
TRBV4-1	once	.	TRBJ2-2	CASSQWGAGGELFF	TGCGCCAGCAGCCAATGGGGCGCCGGCGGGGAGCTGTTTTTT
TRBV27	.	.	TRBJ1-1	CASSLSPSTEAFF	TGTGCCAGCAGTTTATCCCCCAGCACTGAAGCTTTCTTT
TRBV7-2	.	TRBD1	TRBJ1-2	CASSSGQGGMYGYTF	TGTGCCAGCAGCTCCGGCCAGGGGGGGATGTATGGCTACACCTTC
TRBV7-6	.	TRBD1	TRBJ1-1	CASSLGQGRPEAFF	TGTGCCAGCAGCTTGGGACAGGGTCGACCTGAAGCTTTCTTT
TRBV5-5	.	.	TRBJ1-3	CASSLDHISGNTIYF	TGTGCCAGCAGCTTGGATCACATCTCTGGAAACACCATATATTTT
TRBV15	.	.	TRBJ2-5	CATSRDGQGGETQYF	TGTGCCACCAGCAGAGATGGGCAGGGTGGAGAGACCCAGTACTTC
TRBV28	.	.	TRBJ2-7	CASSPRDSYEQYF	TGTGCCAGCAGCCCCAGAGACTCCTACGAGCAGTACTTC
TRBV29-1	.	.	TRBJ2-5	CSVDRQETQYF	TGCAGCGTGGATAGACAAGAGACCCAGTACTTC
TRBV28	.	TRBD2	TRBJ2-3	CASSPLRGGMTDTQYF	TGTGCCAGCAGTCCTCTCCGGGGGGGAATGACAGATACGCAGTATTTT
TRBV4-1	few	.	TRBJ1-2	CASSWGIGYTF	TGCGCCAGCAGCTGGGGGATTGGCTACACCTTC